A selection of T cell receptor beta chains follows, all from one sample in a study of metastatic and nonmetastatic thyroid tumors. TCRdb re-analyzed the PCR reads through MiXCR. The table shows over 35,000 clones, with less than 20% occurring only once. Sequenced: tumor tissue. Source of these receptors: a female donor with papillary thyroid cancer or a benign thyroid nodule (not recorded which). Some clones in this sample may be carry-over from other donors' samples. The CDR3 runs from the conserved cysteine through the conserved F or W. The order of the fields is D gene, clone size, V gene, J gene, CDR3 DNA, CDR3 protein. The D gene is left open where the match is weak. Clone size appears in some rows only: once, few, many, or a class for an expanded clone.

d_gene: -
abundance: many
v_gene: TRBV3-1
j_gene: TRBJ1-1
CDR3nt: TGTGCCAGCAGCCAGGTCACAGGGGAAGCTTTCTTT
CDR3aa: CASSQVTGEAFF

d_gene: -
abundance: many
v_gene: TRBV12-3/TRBV12-4
j_gene: TRBJ1-1
CDR3nt: TGTGCCAGCAGATTTGAGGTCCTTAACACTGAAGCTTTCTTT
CDR3aa: CASRFEVLNTEAFF

d_gene: -
abundance: many
v_gene: TRBV20-1
j_gene: TRBJ2-4
CDR3nt: TGCAGTGCTAGACAGGCAGGCGACGTAGCCAAAAACATTCAGTACTTC
CDR3aa: CSARQAGDVAKNIQYF

d_gene: -
abundance: many
v_gene: TRBV7-6
j_gene: TRBJ2-3
CDR3nt: TGTGCCAGCAGCTATTCTCTAGGGTCCGCAGATACGCAGTATTTT
CDR3aa: CASSYSLGSADTQYF

d_gene: -
abundance: many
v_gene: TRBV7-8
j_gene: TRBJ1-1
CDR3nt: TGTGCCAGCAGCCGGCAAGATAACAAAGCTTTCTTT
CDR3aa: CASSRQDNKAFF

d_gene: -
abundance: many
v_gene: TRBV2
j_gene: TRBJ1-1
CDR3nt: TGTGCCAGCAAGAAGGGACAATACACTGAAGCTTTCTTT
CDR3aa: CASKKGQYTEAFF

d_gene: -
abundance: many
v_gene: TRBV20-1
j_gene: TRBJ2-7
CDR3nt: TGCAGTCCCCTCGGGGACCAACTCCAGTACGAGCAGTACTTC
CDR3aa: CSPLGDQLQYEQYF

d_gene: -
abundance: many
v_gene: TRBV28
j_gene: TRBJ1-2
CDR3nt: TGTGCCAGCACCCCAGCGGGCTCTTTGGGCTATGGCTACACCTTC
CDR3aa: CASTPAGSLGYGYTF

d_gene: -
abundance: -
v_gene: TRBV28
j_gene: TRBJ1-1
CDR3nt: TGTGCCAGCAGGCTAGGACGGAGAGATGAAGCTTTCTTT
CDR3aa: CASRLGRRDEAFF

d_gene: -
abundance: many
v_gene: TRBV2
j_gene: TRBJ2-7
CDR3nt: TGTGCCAGCAGTGTAGAGGTGTACGAGCAGTACTTC
CDR3aa: CASSVEVYEQYF

d_gene: -
abundance: many
v_gene: TRBV27
j_gene: TRBJ2-7
CDR3nt: TGTGCCAGCAGTTCCCAGCTGCTCTACGAGCAGTACTTC
CDR3aa: CASSSQLLYEQYF

d_gene: -
abundance: many
v_gene: TRBV6-1
j_gene: TRBJ2-7
CDR3nt: TGTGCCAGCAGGGTGGGTGGAGCTGGCGACGAGCAGTACTTC
CDR3aa: CASRVGGAGDEQYF

d_gene: -
abundance: -
v_gene: TRBV7-6
j_gene: TRBJ2-3
CDR3nt: TGTGCCAGCAGCTCTAGACCCTTTACAGGGATCACTAGCACAGATACGCAGTATTTT
CDR3aa: CASSSRPFTGITSTDTQYF

d_gene: -
abundance: many
v_gene: TRBV28
j_gene: TRBJ1-1
CDR3nt: TGTGCCAGCAGTCCCCAAGGGGGGAACACTGAAGCTTTCTTT
CDR3aa: CASSPQGGNTEAFF

d_gene: -
abundance: many
v_gene: TRBV6-6
j_gene: TRBJ2-1
CDR3nt: TGTGCCAGCAGTTACTCGGGGAGCGGCAATGAGCAGTTCTTC
CDR3aa: CASSYSGSGNEQFF

d_gene: -
abundance: many
v_gene: TRBV2
j_gene: TRBJ1-5
CDR3nt: TGTGCCAGCAGGGAGGGGCTAAATCAGCCCCAGCATTTT
CDR3aa: CASREGLNQPQHF

d_gene: TRBD1
abundance: many
v_gene: TRBV6-5
j_gene: TRBJ1-1
CDR3nt: TGTGCCAGCAGTTACAGGGGGCATGGCACTGAAGCTTTCTTT
CDR3aa: CASSYRGHGTEAFF

d_gene: -
abundance: many
v_gene: TRBV18
j_gene: TRBJ2-1
CDR3nt: TGTGCCAGCTCACCGCTACGGAGCTCCTACAATGAGCAGTTCTTC
CDR3aa: CASSPLRSSYNEQFF

d_gene: TRBD1
abundance: many
v_gene: TRBV2
j_gene: TRBJ1-4
CDR3nt: TGTGCCAGCGAGGGCAGGGGGCAGGTGAAACTGTTTTTT
CDR3aa: CASEGRGQVKLFF

d_gene: TRBD2
abundance: many
v_gene: TRBV7-3
j_gene: TRBJ2-5
CDR3nt: TGTGCCAGCAGCCTTAGCGGGTCCCAAGAGACCCAGTACTTC
CDR3aa: CASSLSGSQETQYF

d_gene: -
abundance: once
v_gene: TRBV5-1
j_gene: TRBJ2-6
CDR3nt: TGCGCCAGCAAGTCGTTTGGGGCCAACGTCCTGACTTTC
CDR3aa: CASKSFGANVLTF

d_gene: -
abundance: many
v_gene: TRBV16
j_gene: TRBJ1-1
CDR3nt: TGTGCCAGCAGCCAACTTGGGAACACTGAAGCTTTCTTT
CDR3aa: CASSQLGNTEAFF

d_gene: -
abundance: many
v_gene: TRBV7-6
j_gene: TRBJ2-2
CDR3nt: TGTGCCAGCAGCTTAAACACCGGGGAGCTGTTTTTT
CDR3aa: CASSLNTGELFF

d_gene: TRBD1
abundance: -
v_gene: TRBV6-5
j_gene: TRBJ1-2
CDR3nt: TGTGCCAGCATTTACTCGAAAGGGGGCCCCCCTCTGGTTGGCTACACCTTC
CDR3aa: CASIYSKGGPPLVGYTF

d_gene: TRBD2
abundance: many
v_gene: TRBV30
j_gene: TRBJ2-3
CDR3nt: TGTGCCTGGAGTGCGCTAGCGGGAGTTACAGATACGCAGTATTTT
CDR3aa: CAWSALAGVTDTQYF

d_gene: -
abundance: many
v_gene: TRBV5-4
j_gene: TRBJ1-2
CDR3nt: TGTGCCAGCAGCACCCAAGAGGGATCCTATGGCTACACCTTC
CDR3aa: CASSTQEGSYGYTF

d_gene: -
abundance: -
v_gene: TRBV14
j_gene: TRBJ2-7
CDR3nt: TGTGCCAGCAGCGTCACCTACGAGCAGTACTTC
CDR3aa: CASSVTYEQYF

d_gene: -
abundance: many
v_gene: TRBV29-1
j_gene: TRBJ1-1
CDR3nt: TGCAGCGTTGGACGGACGGTGAACACTGAAGCTTTCTTT
CDR3aa: CSVGRTVNTEAFF

d_gene: TRBD2
abundance: many
v_gene: TRBV6-1
j_gene: TRBJ2-3
CDR3nt: TGTGCCAGCAGTTCGACTAGCGGGATCACAGATACGCAGTATTTT
CDR3aa: CASSSTSGITDTQYF

d_gene: -
abundance: many
v_gene: TRBV28
j_gene: TRBJ1-5
CDR3nt: TGTGCCAGCAGTTTATCCCTAGGGGGGCCGGGCAATCAGCCCCAGCATTTT
CDR3aa: CASSLSLGGPGNQPQHF

d_gene: -
abundance: many
v_gene: TRBV24-1
j_gene: TRBJ2-1
CDR3nt: TGTGCCACCAGTGTTGGGAATGAGCAGTTCTTC
CDR3aa: CATSVGNEQFF

d_gene: -
abundance: many
v_gene: TRBV4-3
j_gene: TRBJ1-2
CDR3nt: TGCGCCAGCAGCCAAGATCCGAGGGTGGCTAACTATGGCTACACCTTC
CDR3aa: CASSQDPRVANYGYTF

d_gene: -
abundance: few
v_gene: TRBV5-6
j_gene: TRBJ2-2
CDR3nt: TGTGCCAGCAGCAACCAGGGGAGCGGGGAGCTGTTTTTT
CDR3aa: CASSNQGSGELFF

d_gene: -
abundance: many
v_gene: TRBV4-1
j_gene: TRBJ2-2
CDR3nt: TGCGCCAGCAGCCAAGATAATCGACCGACCGGGGAGCTGTTTTTT
CDR3aa: CASSQDNRPTGELFF

d_gene: -
abundance: -
v_gene: TRBV27
j_gene: TRBJ2-6
CDR3nt: TGTGCCAGCAGTTTATACGTCTTCCGGGGGCGCTCTGGGGCCAATGTACTGACTTTC
CDR3aa: CASSLYVFRGRSGANVLTF

d_gene: TRBD1
abundance: many
v_gene: TRBV7-8
j_gene: TRBJ1-6
CDR3nt: TGTGCCAGCAGCTTAGCCGGGGACAGCCGACCCCTCCACTTT
CDR3aa: CASSLAGDSRPLHF